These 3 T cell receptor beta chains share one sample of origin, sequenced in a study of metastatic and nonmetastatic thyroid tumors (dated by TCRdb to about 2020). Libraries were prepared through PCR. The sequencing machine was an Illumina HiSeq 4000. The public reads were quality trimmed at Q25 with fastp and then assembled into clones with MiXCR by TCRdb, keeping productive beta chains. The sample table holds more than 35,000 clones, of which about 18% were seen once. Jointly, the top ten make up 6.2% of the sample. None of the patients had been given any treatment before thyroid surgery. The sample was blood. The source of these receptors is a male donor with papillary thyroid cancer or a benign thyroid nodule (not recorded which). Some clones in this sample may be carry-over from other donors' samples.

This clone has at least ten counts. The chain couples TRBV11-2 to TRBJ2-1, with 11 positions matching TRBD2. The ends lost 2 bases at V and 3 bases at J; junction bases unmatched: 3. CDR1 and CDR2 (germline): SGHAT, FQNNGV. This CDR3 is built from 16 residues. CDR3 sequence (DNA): TGTGCCAGCAGCTTATTAGCGGGAGGGATCTACAATGAGCAGTTCTTC. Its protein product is CASSLLAGGIYNEQFF.

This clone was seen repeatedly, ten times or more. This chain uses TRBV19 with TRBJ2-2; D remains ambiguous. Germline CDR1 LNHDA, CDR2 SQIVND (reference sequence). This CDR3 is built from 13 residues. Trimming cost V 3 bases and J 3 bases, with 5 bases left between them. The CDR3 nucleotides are TGTGCCAGTAGTATGGGTTACACCGGGGAGCTGTTTTTT. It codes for CASSMGYTGELFF.

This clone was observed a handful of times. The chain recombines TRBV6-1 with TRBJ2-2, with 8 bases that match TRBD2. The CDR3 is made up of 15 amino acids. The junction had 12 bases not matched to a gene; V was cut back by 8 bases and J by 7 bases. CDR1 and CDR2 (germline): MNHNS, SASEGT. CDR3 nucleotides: TGTGCCAGCCTGGGACTAGGAGGGATCGGCGGGGAGCTGTTTTTT. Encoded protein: CASLGLGGIGGELFF.